What follows are 5 T cell receptor beta chains derived from one specimen sequenced in a study of T cell responses to AZD1222 COVID-19 vaccine. Here immunoSEQ multiplex PCR was the method, and the copy in TCRdb shows in-frame clones only, minus some. The sample carries 200,000 to 250,000 clones, 85% to 95% recorded once. The sample was peripheral blood, taken on day 0 of MenACWY control vaccination. The receptors come from an adult in good health.

The chain has TRBV6-2 or TRBV6-3 and TRBJ1-6; D unresolved. Germline CDR1 MNHEY, CDR2 SVGEGT. The CDR3 consists of 17 residues. Trimming removed 4 bases at V and 7 bases at J, with 20 bases between. Here the CDR3 reads CASSWWRVDPRNSPLHF. CDR3 in DNA: TGTGCCAGCAGTTGGTGGAGGGTTGACCCTCGAAATTCACCCCTCCACTTT.

The chain joins TRBV19 to TRBJ1-1; D may be TRBD1 (6 bases). This CDR3 region has 13 residues. Trimming removed 10 bases at V and 2 bases at J, with 14 bases between. CDR1 and CDR2 (germline): LNHDA, SQIVND (reference sequence). This chain's CDR3 is CAIAAGHNTEAFF. CDR3 DNA sequence: TGTGCCATCGCGGCGGGACACAACACTGAAGCTTTCTTT.

The chain employs TRBV30 and TRBJ2-2; TRBD1 agrees at 7 bases. Trimming took 1 base from V and 8 from J; bases not matched to a gene: 13. The CDR3 has 16 residues. Germline loops: CDR1 GTSNPN, CDR2 SVGIG (reference sequence). The CDR3 loop is CAWSADRKILFGELFF. The CDR3, as DNA: TGTGCCTGGAGTGCGGACAGGAAGATCCTGTTTGGGGAGCTGTTTTTT.

This sequence joins TRBV19 and TRBJ1-5, with 7 positions matching TRBD1. The CDR3 sequence is 15 residues long. Per germline, CDR1 LNHDA and CDR2 SQIVND (reference sequence). Trimming cost V 4 bases and J 6 bases; bases outside gene matches: 9. The CDR3 DNA is TGTGCCAGTAGTACGTCAGGAGGGGGCGGTCAGCCCCAGCATTTT. Encoded protein: CASSTSGGGGQPQHF.

This sequence joins TRBV7-6 and TRBJ2-2; D is unresolved. Germline CDR1 and CDR2: SGHVS and FNYEAQ. V lost 3 bases, J lost 1 base, and 6 bases lay in between. The CDR3 runs 14 residues. The CDR3 sequence: CASSFAGNTGELFF. For the CDR3, the DNA is TGTGCCAGCAGCTTTGCTGGGAACACCGGGGAGCTGTTTTTT. Looking up the rest from reference TRBV7-6 and TRBJ2-2 gives the full variable domain: GAGVSQSPRYKVTKRGQDVALRCDPISGHVSLYWYRQALGQGPEFLTYFNYEAQQDKSGLPNDRFSAERPEGSISTLTIQRTEQRDSAMYRCASSFAGNTGELFFGEGSRLTVL.